Following are 14 T cell receptor beta chains from one sample sequenced in a study of monozygotic twins with inflammatory bowel disease. TCRdb re-called the 5' RACE reads; every CDR3 protein appears as one record, without DNA. The sample has just over 300,000 distinct CDR3 sequences. Material for sequencing was blood. The receptors shown here come from a human donor with ulcerative colitis or Crohn's disease, or a healthy co-twin of an affected twin (not recorded which).

This rearrangement joins TRBV24-1 to TRBJ2-1; there is no DNA to check the TCRdb D call of TRBD1. The CDR3 is 15 residues long. CDR1 is KGHDR, CDR2 SFDVKD, per germline. The CDR3 here is CATSRGRLDGDEQFF.

The J gene is TRBJ2-3, the V gene TRBV27; TCRdb indicates TRBD2, and absent DNA this call remains unverified. Germline assignment: CDR1 MNHEY and CDR2 SMNVEV (reference sequence). CDR3 size: 15 residues. CDR3 residues: CASSLSRGGHDTQYF.

The chain is built from TRBV12-3 or TRBV12-4 and TRBJ2-3; with no DNA, the TCRdb D assignment of TRBD2 cannot be verified. CDR3 length: 14 residues. CDR3 amino acids: CASRDLTSTDTQYF.

This rearrangement joins TRBV9 to TRBJ1-3; TCRdb lists TRBD1, though no DNA is available to test this call. Germline V CDR1 and CDR2: SGDLS, YYNGEE. The CDR3 length is 16 residues. The CDR3 sequence: CASSIRTGDSGNTIYF.

The rearrangement uses TRBV6-1 and TRBJ2-2; TCRdb outputs TRBD1, but without DNA this stays unchecked. The germline gives CDR1 MNHNS, CDR2 SASEGT. The CDR3 loop spans 15 amino acids. CDR3: CASGLGQLNTGELFF.

The chain employs TRBV10-3 and TRBJ1-1; as DNA is missing, the TRBD1 call by TCRdb cannot be tested. Germline V gene sequence: CDR1 ENHRY, CDR2 SYGVKD. This CDR3 is 14 amino acids long. The CDR3 sequence: CAISGQGQGTQAFF.

J is TRBJ2-3 and V is TRBV6-1; no DNA is available, so the TRBD2 call from TCRdb remains unchecked. The germline gives CDR1 MNHNS, CDR2 SASEGT. There are 15 residues in the CDR3. This CDR3 is CASSGASGLTDTQYF.

The chain couples TRBV27 to TRBJ1-1; absent DNA, TCRdb's TRBD1 call cannot be checked. The length of the CDR3 is 14 residues. The V gene's germline CDR1 is MNHEY and CDR2 SMNVEV (reference sequence). The CDR3 sequence: CASSFWGLNTEAFF.

The CDR3: CASSQEQGPLYEQYF. The rearrangement joins TRBV4-3 to TRBJ2-7; the TCRdb call, TRBD1, lacks DNA for checking. In germline, CDR1 is LGHNA, CDR2 YSLEER. The length of the CDR3 is 15 residues.

The rearrangement uses TRBV5-1 and TRBJ1-1. Germline V lookup: CDR1 SGHRS, CDR2 YFSETQ. This CDR3 comprises 13 residues. CDR3 in amino acids: CASSLTSNTEAFF. Drawing the rest from reference TRBV5-1 and TRBJ1-1, the complete variable domain is KAGVTQTPRYLIKTRGQQVTLSCSPISGHRSVSWYQQTPGQGLQFLFEYFSETQRNKGNFPGRFSGRQFSNSRSEMNVSTLELGDSALYLCASSLTSNTEAFFGQGTRLTVV.

The rearrangement links TRBV3-1 to TRBJ1-5; TCRdb selects TRBD1, and the lack of DNA leaves this call unchecked. Germline V gene lookup returns CDR1 LGHDT and CDR2 YNNKEL (reference sequence). CDR3 length: 14 amino acids. The CDR3 sequence: CASSHNREGQPQHF.

The chain carries TRBV30 and TRBJ1-1; TCRdb reports TRBD1, a call that lacks DNA to check it against. This CDR3 has 15 residues. From germline, CDR1 is GTSNPN and CDR2 SVGIG (reference sequence). Here the CDR3 reads CAWSLTGGRFTEAFF. Filled out from reference TRBV30 and TRBJ1-1, the complete variable domain reads SQTIHQWPATLVQPVGSPLSLECTVEGTSNPNLYWYRQAAGRGLQLLFYSVGIGQISSEVPQNLSASRPQDRQFILSSKKLLLSDSGFYLCAWSLTGGRFTEAFFGQGTRLTVV.

The chain employs TRBV7-2 and TRBJ2-5; TCRdb's assignment of TRBD1 cannot be checked, as there is no DNA. CDR1 is SGHTA, CDR2 FQGNSA, per germline. The CDR3 sequence is 17 residues long. The CDR3 here is CASSLAPTVRGQETQYF.

V usage is TRBV7-2 and J usage is TRBJ2-3. This CDR3 has 13 residues. Germline V gives CDR1 SGHTA, CDR2 FQGNSA. The CDR3 is CASSLEVWDTQYF.